The table lists the clone carrying this T cell receptor beta chain with a count of one. Authors' data handling: Reference gene primers were amplified, and this amplification served to estimate nucleated cell counts. Libraries were prepared by immunoSEQ multiplex PCR; TCRdb keeps only in-frame clonotypes and omits some of them. That table supplies the V and J calls and clone size; D and trimming were determined from the DNA. The sample has 200,000 to 300,000 clones, approximately 83% seen once. The data originate from a study of blood T cell repertoires in COVID-19. Study information: COVID-19 samples, acute and convalescent, were from the United States, Italy and Spain.

The CDR3 is 18 residues long. Deletions cut 0 bases from V and 2 bases from J, with 14 bases between. CDR1 and CDR2 from the germline V gene are LNHNV and YYDKDF (reference sequence). Enrollees, about 18 to 95 years old, lived in 20 to 25 US areas. The sequence derives from a middle-aged woman with acute COVID-19. This chain joins TRBV15 and TRBJ1-6; D is undetermined. The sample taken for sequencing was PBMCs or T cells enriched from blood (not recorded which). The DNA for the CDR3 is TGTGCCACCAGCAGAGATGGGCCTACTAGGGCCTATAATTCACCCCTCCACTTT. It codes for CATSRDGPTRAYNSPLHF.